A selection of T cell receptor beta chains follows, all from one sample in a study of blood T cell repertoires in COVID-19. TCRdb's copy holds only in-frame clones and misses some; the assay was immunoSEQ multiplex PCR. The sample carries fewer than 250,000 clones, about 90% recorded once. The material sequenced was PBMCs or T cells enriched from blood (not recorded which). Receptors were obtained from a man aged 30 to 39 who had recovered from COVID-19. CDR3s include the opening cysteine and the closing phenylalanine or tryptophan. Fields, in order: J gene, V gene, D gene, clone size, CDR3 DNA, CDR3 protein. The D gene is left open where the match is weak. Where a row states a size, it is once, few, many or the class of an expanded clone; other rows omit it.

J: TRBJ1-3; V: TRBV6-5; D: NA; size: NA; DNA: TGTGCCACTTCACGGGAACGTTACTCTGGAAACACCATATATTTT; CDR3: CATSRERYSGNTIYF
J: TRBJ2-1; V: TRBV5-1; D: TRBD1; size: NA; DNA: TGCGCCAGCAGCTGGGGACAGGGCGATGAGCAGTTCTTC; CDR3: CASSWGQGDEQFF
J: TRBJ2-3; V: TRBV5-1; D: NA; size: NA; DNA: TGCGCCAGCAGCTTACAGGGTTGGGTCACAGATACGCAGTATTTT; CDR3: CASSLQGWVTDTQYF
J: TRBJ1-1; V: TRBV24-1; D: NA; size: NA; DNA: TGTGCCACCAGTGATTTTTCCGGGGGGCGGGCTTTCTTT; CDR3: CATSDFSGGRAFF
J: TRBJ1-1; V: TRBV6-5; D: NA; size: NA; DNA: TGTGCCAGCAGTTTCCCCGCGGGATCCGGTGAAGCTTTCTTT; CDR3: CASSFPAGSGEAFF
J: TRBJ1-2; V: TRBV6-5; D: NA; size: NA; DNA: TGTGCCAGCAGTTTAGTCCCAGGGTCTAACTATGGCTACACCTTC; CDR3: CASSLVPGSNYGYTF
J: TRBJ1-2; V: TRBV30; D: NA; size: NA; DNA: TGTGCCAGCAATGGCTACACCTTC; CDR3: CASNGYTF
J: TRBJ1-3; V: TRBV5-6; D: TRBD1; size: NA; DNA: TGTGCCAGCAGCCCGCGTTTAGACAGGGTTTCTGGAAACACCATATATTTT; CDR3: CASSPRLDRVSGNTIYF
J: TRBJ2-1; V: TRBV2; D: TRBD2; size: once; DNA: TGTGCCAGCAGTGGTCCGGGACTAGCGGGAGACGAGCAGTTCTTC; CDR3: CASSGPGLAGDEQFF
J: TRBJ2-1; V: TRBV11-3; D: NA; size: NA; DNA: TGTGCCAGCAGCTTGATCGGGTCCAATGAGCAGTTCTTC; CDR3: CASSLIGSNEQFF
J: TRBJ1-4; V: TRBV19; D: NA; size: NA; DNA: TGTGCCAGTTCAGCGCCGCGGGGCCGAGGAGAAAAACTGTTTTTT; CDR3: CASSAPRGRGEKLFF
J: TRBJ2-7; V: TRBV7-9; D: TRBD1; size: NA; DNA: TGTGCCAGCAGCCCGGGACAGAGAGACGAGCAGTACTTC; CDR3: CASSPGQRDEQYF
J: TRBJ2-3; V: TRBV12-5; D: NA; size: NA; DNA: TGTGCTAGTGGTAAACAAATAGATACGCAGTATTTT; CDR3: CASGKQIDTQYF
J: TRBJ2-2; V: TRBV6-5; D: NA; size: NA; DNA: TGTGCCAGCAGTTTAAATGGGGGCGACACCGGGGAGCTGTTTTTT; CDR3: CASSLNGGDTGELFF
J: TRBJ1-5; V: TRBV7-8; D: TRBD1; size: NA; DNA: TGTGCCAGCAGCTTATTAGGACAGGCTGAAGCGTTGGCCCAGCATTTT; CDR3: CASSLLGQAEALAQHF
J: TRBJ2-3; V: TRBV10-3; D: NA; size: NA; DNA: TGTGCCATCAGTGAGTGGGGCCTCACAGATACGCAGTATTTT; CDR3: CAISEWGLTDTQYF
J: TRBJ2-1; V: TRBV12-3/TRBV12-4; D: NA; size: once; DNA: TGTGCCAGCAGTTTTAGCACCGGTGAGCAGTTCTTC; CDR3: CASSFSTGEQFF
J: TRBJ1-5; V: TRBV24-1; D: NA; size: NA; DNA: TGTGCCACCAGTTCAGGGTCTCAGCCCCAGCATTTT; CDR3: CATSSGSQPQHF
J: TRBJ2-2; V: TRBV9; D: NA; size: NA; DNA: TGTGCCAGCAGCGTAGGAAGCCAGAACACCGGGGAGCTGTTTTTT; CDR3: CASSVGSQNTGELFF
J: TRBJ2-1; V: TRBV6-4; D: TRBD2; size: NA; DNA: TGTGCCAGCAGTGACTCAGCGGGGGCCTACAATGAGCAGTTCTTC; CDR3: CASSDSAGAYNEQFF
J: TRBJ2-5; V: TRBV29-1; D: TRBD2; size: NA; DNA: TGCAGCGTTGTTTGGGGAGGGGTTCAAAAGACCCAGTACTTC; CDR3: CSVVWGGVQKTQYF
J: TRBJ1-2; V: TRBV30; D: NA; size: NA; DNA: TGTGCCTGGAGGGGCAGGGGTGGTAATGGCTACACCTTC; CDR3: CAWRGRGGNGYTF
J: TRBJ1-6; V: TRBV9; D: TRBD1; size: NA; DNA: TGTGCCAGCAGCGTAAGCGGGACAGGTGACTCACCCCTCCACTTT; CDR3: CASSVSGTGDSPLHF
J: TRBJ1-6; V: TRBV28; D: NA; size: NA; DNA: TGTGCCAGCAGTTTCGAGCAAGGAACAGGGCACTCACCCCTCCACTTT; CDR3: CASSFEQGTGHSPLHF
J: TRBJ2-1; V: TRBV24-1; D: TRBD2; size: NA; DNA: TGTGCCACCCAAGGACTAGCCGCCAATGAGCAGTTCTTC; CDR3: CATQGLAANEQFF
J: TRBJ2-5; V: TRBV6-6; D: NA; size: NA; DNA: TGTGCCAGCAGTTACGGGACCCTTGGGGGGGAGACCCAGTACTTC; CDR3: CASSYGTLGGETQYF
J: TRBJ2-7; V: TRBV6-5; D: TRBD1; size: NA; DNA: TGTGCCAGCAGTCGCCAGGGGGCAGGGGCCTACGAGCAGTACTTC; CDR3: CASSRQGAGAYEQYF
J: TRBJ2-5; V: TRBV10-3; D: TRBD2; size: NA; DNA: TGTGCCATCAGTGAGTCTGTGACTAGCGGGATACTTGGAGAGACCCAGTACTTC; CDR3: CAISESVTSGILGETQYF
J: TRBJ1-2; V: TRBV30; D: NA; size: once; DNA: TGTGCCTGGAATTACAGGGAAGGTTGCACCTTC; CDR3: CAWNYREGCTF
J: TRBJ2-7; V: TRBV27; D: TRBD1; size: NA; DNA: TGTGCCAGCCAAAAGGCGGGGACAGGGATGCCCTACGAGCAGTACTTC; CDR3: CASQKAGTGMPYEQYF